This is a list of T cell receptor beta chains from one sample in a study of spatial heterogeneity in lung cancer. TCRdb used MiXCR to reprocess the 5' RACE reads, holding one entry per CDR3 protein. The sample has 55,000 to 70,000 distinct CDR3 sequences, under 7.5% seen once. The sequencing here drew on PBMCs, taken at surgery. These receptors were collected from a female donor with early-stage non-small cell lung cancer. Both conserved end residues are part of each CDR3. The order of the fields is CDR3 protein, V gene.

CDR3 protein: CASSPLGLGREETQYF
V gene: TRBV7-3

CDR3 protein: CASSLAASEGADTQYF
V gene: TRBV5-1

CDR3 protein: CSARGDGRSGANVLTF
V gene: TRBV20-1

CDR3 protein: CASAPRGGGTEAFF
V gene: TRBV6-5

CDR3 protein: CSAKNPNSPLHF
V gene: TRBV20-1

CDR3 protein: CASSLGGLGTQYF
V gene: TRBV5-6

CDR3 protein: CASSLETTSGRADEQFF
V gene: TRBV28

CDR3 protein: CASSEVETETQYF
V gene: TRBV2

CDR3 protein: CASSFLAGGPDGTDTQYF
V gene: TRBV5-6

CDR3 protein: CASRPPTGENSPLHF
V gene: TRBV6-5

CDR3 protein: CSAGGGPQQDTQYF
V gene: TRBV20-1

CDR3 protein: CASSASTSGSHTGELFF
V gene: TRBV12-3/TRBV12-4

CDR3 protein: CASTSRDSYNEQFF
V gene: TRBV7-9

CDR3 protein: CSVEYRAQETQYF
V gene: TRBV29-1

CDR3 protein: CASVPGALKGYTF
V gene: TRBV28

CDR3 protein: CSAPARLAGTSYEQYF
V gene: TRBV20-1

CDR3 protein: CASSIPGSTKTQYF
V gene: TRBV19

CDR3 protein: CASSPTPEGPGNEQFF
V gene: TRBV7-6

CDR3 protein: CATSAITETGATEAFF
V gene: TRBV24-1

CDR3 protein: CASSPGTPETQYF
V gene: TRBV4-1

CDR3 protein: CASSFSDSYTF
V gene: TRBV28

CDR3 protein: CAWSVGGRDTQYF
V gene: TRBV30

CDR3 protein: CASSPPEGAISYEQYF
V gene: TRBV18

CDR3 protein: CSANLGPKNQPQHF
V gene: TRBV20-1

CDR3 protein: CASSVQGIGAFF
V gene: TRBV5-5

CDR3 protein: CATSRNPTSTIRGREAFF
V gene: TRBV15

CDR3 protein: CASSVAPQETEAFF
V gene: TRBV9

CDR3 protein: CASSLRTTGEAFF
V gene: TRBV12-3/TRBV12-4

CDR3 protein: CASSYSSAMNTEAFF
V gene: TRBV6-6

CDR3 protein: CSARPPGVNTEAFF
V gene: TRBV20-1

CDR3 protein: CASSYPATETQYF
V gene: TRBV6-5